The 14 T cell receptor beta chains presented below share a single source sample, sequenced in a study of blood T cell repertoires in COVID-19. The data were produced by immunoSEQ multiplex PCR, yet TCRdb's version contains in-frame clones alone and is incomplete. The data hold around 200,000 clones, with about 88% observed a single time. The sequencing sample was made of PBMCs or T cells enriched from blood (not recorded which). The receptors originated from a woman in her twenties or thirties who had recovered from COVID-19.

For this clone: The same CDR3 also results from other DNA sequences found in this sample. The chain carries TRBV6-4 and TRBJ2-3, with TRBD2 identical over 11 bases. Trimming took 0 bases from V and 4 from J; bases not matched to a gene: 0. Germline CDR1 reads MRHNA; CDR2 reads SNTAGT. The CDR3 totals 15 residues. The CDR3 sequence is CASSDSSGGADTQYF. The CDR3 nucleotides are TGTGCCAGCAGTGACTCTAGCGGGGGGGCAGATACGCAGTATTTT.

V gene TRBV5-1 combines with J gene TRBJ1-6; tentative D call: TRBD1 (6 bases). The CDR3 covers 14 residues. V lost 5 bases, J lost 5 bases, and 11 bases lay in between. CDR1 is SGHRS, CDR2 YFSETQ, per germline. The CDR3 nucleotides read TGCGCCAGCAGGGTGGGGGCAGATAATTCACCCCTCCACTTT. This gives the protein CASRVGADNSPLHF.

This clone was observed once. J is TRBJ1-2 and V is TRBV24-1; 9 nucleotides align to TRBD1. Trimming at V came to 5 bases and at J to 4 bases, leaving 4 bases not matched to a gene. Germline V gives CDR1 KGHDR, CDR2 SFDVKD. The CDR3 runs to 14 residues. The CDR3 DNA follows: TGTGCCACCAGTGTCGGACAGGGGCTCTATGGCTACACCTTC. It encodes CATSVGQGLYGYTF.

The gene calls are TRBV18 and TRBJ1-5; TRBD1 matches 8 bases. The junction had 4 bases not matched to a gene; V was cut back by 3 bases and J by 3 bases. The CDR3 sequence is 15 residues long. Germline values: CDR1 KGHSH, CDR2 LQKENI. The CDR3 DNA reads TGTGCCAGCTCACCCGAGGACAGGGCCAATCAGCCCCAGCATTTT. Protein: CASSPEDRANQPQHF. Based on the CDR3 plus reference TRBV18 and TRBJ1-5, the full variable domain is NAGVMQNPRHLVRRRGQEARLRCSPMKGHSHVYWYRQLPEEGLKFMVYLQKENIIDESGMPKERFSAEFPKEGPSILRIQQVVRGDSAAYFCASSPEDRANQPQHFGDGTRLSIL.

The genes are TRBV7-8 and TRBJ1-2; D remains ambiguous. Trimming took off 5 bases at V and 7 bases at J, with 17 bases between the two ends. Germline values: CDR1 SGHVS, CDR2 FQNEAQ. This CDR3 is built from 14 residues. In DNA form, the CDR3 reads TGTGCCAGCAGCCCGGAGGCCGGGATCGGTGGCTACACCTTC. Translation gives CASSPEAGIGGYTF.

The chain employs TRBV2 and TRBJ2-7; D is possibly TRBD2 (5 bases). Germline CDR1 reads SNHLY; CDR2 reads FYNNEI. V dropped 6 bases and J dropped 3 bases, with 12 bases sitting between them. This CDR3 region has 13 residues. The CDR3, as DNA: TGTGCCAGCAGGGCAGGACTGGACTACGAGCAGTACGTC. Amino acid sequence: CASRAGLDYEQYV.

CDR3 sequence reads: CASSGRQAMKQFF. Here the CDR3 DNA reads TGTGCCAGCAGTGGGAGACAGGCTATGAAGCAGTTCTTC. V gene TRBV27 combines with J gene TRBJ2-1, with D perhaps TRBD1 (6 bases). Germline V lookup: CDR1 MNHEY, CDR2 SMNVEV (reference sequence). The V and J ends lost 5 bases and 11 bases respectively, with 16 bases between them. The CDR3 is 13 amino acids.

This chain uses TRBV7-9 with TRBJ1-2, with D maybe TRBD1 (5 bases). CDR3 length: 14 residues. The V gene lost 5 bases and the J gene lost 4 bases, with 14 bases spanning the gap. CDR1 and CDR2 from the germline V gene are SEHNR and FQNEAQ (reference sequence). CDR3 sequence reads: CASSQGTGPYGYTF. Here the CDR3 DNA reads TGTGCCAGCAGCCAAGGCACAGGTCCCTATGGCTACACCTTC.

The DNA for the CDR3 is TGTGCCAGCAGGGATTACAGGCGCCGGACTGGAAACACCATATATTTT. Encoded protein: CASRDYRRRTGNTIYF. The chain links TRBV5-5 to TRBJ1-3, with D tentatively TRBD1 (5 bases). Germline lookup yields CDR1 SGHKS and CDR2 YYEKEE (reference sequence). This CDR3 spans 16 amino acids. V was cut by 5 bases and J by 2 bases, with 17 bases left in between. Full variable domain (outside the CDR3, taken from reference TRBV5-5 and TRBJ1-3): DAGVTQSPTHLIKTRGQQVTLRCSPISGHKSVSWYQQVLGQGPQFIFQYYEKEERGRGNFPDRFSARQFPNYSSELNVNALLLGDSALYLCASRDYRRRTGNTIYFGEGSWLTVV.

The chain links TRBV7-2 to TRBJ2-2, with D perhaps matching TRBD2 (5 bases). Germline V gives CDR1 SGHTA, CDR2 FQGNSA. Between the trimmed V and J ends, which lost 6 bases and 5 bases, there was a span of 25 bases. This CDR3 is 18 amino acids long. The chain's CDR3 is CASSLRVLANGETGELFF. The CDR3 DNA sequence: TGTGCCAGCAGTTTAAGGGTATTGGCGAACGGGGAGACCGGGGAGCTGTTTTTT. The whole variable domain, remainder taken from reference TRBV7-2 and TRBJ2-2, is GAGVSQSPSNKVTEKGKDVELRCDPISGHTALYWYRQSLGQGLEFLIYFQGNSAPDKSGLPSDRFSAERTGGSVSTLTIQRTQQEDSAVYLCASSLRVLANGETGELFFGEGSRLTVL.

The genes are TRBV28 and TRBJ1-6; D gene uncertain. V gave up 3 bases and J gave up 13 bases, with 10 bases separating them. The CDR3 is 12 amino acids. Germline-derived CDR1 and CDR2 are MDHEN and SYDVKM. CDR3 region: CASSFEPYPLHF. The CDR3, as DNA: TGTGCCAGCAGTTTCGAACCCTACCCCCTCCACTTT.

The V call is TRBV28, the J call TRBJ1-1; D is uncertain. V lost 3 bases and J lost 0, with 8 bases in between. CDR3 length: 14 residues. Germline CDR1 reads MDHEN; CDR2 reads SYDVKM. CDR3 coding DNA: TGTGCCAGCAGTTTTGGAGGATTGAACACTGAAGCTTTCTTT. It codes for CASSFGGLNTEAFF.

The V call is TRBV7-2, the J call TRBJ2-7; possible D gene TRBD1, 8 bases. Looked up from germline, CDR1 is SGHTA and CDR2 is FQGNSA. The CDR3 is 14 residues long. V lost 5 bases and J lost 4, with 15 bases in between. CDR3 coding DNA: TGTGCCAGCAGCCGCGACAGGGGACTATACGAGCAGTACGTC. Protein product: CASSRDRGLYEQYV.

The chain combines TRBV7-6 with TRBJ1-6, with D unclear. Between the trimmed V and J ends, which lost 0 bases and 4 bases, there was a span of 4 bases. This CDR3 region has 14 residues. From germline, CDR1 is SGHVS and CDR2 FNYEAQ. CDR3 sequence (DNA): TGTGCCAGCAGCTTAGCCAGTTATAATTCACCCCTCCACTTT. It translates to CASSLASYNSPLHF. The variable domain in full, with the rest retrieved from reference TRBV7-6 and TRBJ1-6, is GAGVSQSPRYKVTKRGQDVALRCDPISGHVSLYWYRQALGQGPEFLTYFNYEAQQDKSGLPNDRFSAERPEGSISTLTIQRTEQRDSAMYRCASSLASYNSPLHFGNGTRLTVT.